This T cell receptor beta chain emerged from a study of early stage breast cancer tumors. Across the whole study: Most invasive tumors, about 80% of the 16, were ER+/PR+/HER2-.

Generated by immunoSEQ multiplex PCR, the TCRdb table keeps only in-frame clones and is missing some. The table includes 8,500 to 10,000 clones, 71% detected once. The CDR3 sequence is 16 residues long. The ends lost 6 bases at V and 4 bases at J; junction bases unmatched: 8. Germline loops: CDR1 MNHNY, CDR2 SVGAGI (reference sequence). Often about 90-300 mg of normal breast tissue was needed for DNA. Study observations and caveats: Tumor and normal breast were distinguished via blood comparison in 14 of 16 patients.

Comment on this clone: The antigen is undetermined.

The sample comprised normal breast tissue next to the tumor. The sequence was collected from a person between 60 and 70 years old with breast cancer. The V call is TRBV6-6, the J call TRBJ1-5, with 11 bases matching TRBD1. CDR3 in amino acids: CASSPGQGALNQPQHF. The CDR3 bases are TGTGCCAGCAGCCCTGGACAGGGGGCTCTTAATCAGCCCCAGCATTTT.